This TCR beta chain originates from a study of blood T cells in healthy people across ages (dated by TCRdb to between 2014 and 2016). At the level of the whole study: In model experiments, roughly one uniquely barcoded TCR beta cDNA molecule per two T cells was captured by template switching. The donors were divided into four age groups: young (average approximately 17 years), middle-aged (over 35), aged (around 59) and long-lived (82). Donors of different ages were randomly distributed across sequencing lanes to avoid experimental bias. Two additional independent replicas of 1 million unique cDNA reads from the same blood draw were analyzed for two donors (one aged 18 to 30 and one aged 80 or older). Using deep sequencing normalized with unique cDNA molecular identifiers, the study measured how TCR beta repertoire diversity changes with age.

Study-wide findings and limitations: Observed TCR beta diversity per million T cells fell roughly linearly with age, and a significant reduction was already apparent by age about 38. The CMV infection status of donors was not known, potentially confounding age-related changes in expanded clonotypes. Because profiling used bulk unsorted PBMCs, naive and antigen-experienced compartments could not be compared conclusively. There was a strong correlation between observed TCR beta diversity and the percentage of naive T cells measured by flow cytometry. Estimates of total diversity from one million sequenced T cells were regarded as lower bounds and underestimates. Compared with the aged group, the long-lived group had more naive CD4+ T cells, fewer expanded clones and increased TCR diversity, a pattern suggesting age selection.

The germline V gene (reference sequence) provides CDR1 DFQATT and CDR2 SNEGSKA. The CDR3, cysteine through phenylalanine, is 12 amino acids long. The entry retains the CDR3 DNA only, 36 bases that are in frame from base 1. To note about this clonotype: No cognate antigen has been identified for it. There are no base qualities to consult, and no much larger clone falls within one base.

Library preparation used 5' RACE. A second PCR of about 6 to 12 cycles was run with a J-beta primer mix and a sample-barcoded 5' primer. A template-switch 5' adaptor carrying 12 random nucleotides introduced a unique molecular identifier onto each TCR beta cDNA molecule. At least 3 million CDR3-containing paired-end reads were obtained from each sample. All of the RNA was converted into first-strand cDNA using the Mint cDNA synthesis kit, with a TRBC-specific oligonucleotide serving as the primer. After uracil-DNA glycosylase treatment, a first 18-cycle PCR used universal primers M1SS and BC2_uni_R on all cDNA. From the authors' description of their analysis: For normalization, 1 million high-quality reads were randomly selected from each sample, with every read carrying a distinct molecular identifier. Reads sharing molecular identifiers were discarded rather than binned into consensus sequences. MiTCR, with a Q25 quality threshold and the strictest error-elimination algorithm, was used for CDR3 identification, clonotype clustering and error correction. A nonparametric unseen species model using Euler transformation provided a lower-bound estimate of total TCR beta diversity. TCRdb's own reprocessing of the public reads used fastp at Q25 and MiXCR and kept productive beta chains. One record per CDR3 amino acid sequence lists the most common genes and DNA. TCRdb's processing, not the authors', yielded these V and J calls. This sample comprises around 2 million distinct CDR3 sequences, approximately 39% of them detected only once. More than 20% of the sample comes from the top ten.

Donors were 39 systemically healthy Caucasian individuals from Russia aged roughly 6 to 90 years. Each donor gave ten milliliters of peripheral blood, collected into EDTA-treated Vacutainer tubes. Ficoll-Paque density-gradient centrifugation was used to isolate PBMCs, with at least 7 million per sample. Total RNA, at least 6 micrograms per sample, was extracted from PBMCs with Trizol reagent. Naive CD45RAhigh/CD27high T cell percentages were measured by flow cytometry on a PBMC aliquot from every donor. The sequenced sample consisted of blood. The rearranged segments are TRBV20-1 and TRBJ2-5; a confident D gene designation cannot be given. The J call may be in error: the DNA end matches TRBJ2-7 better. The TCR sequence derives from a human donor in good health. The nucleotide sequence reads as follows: TGCAGTGCTAGCGCCCCCCTAGGCGAGCAGTACTTC. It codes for CSASAPLGEQYF.